A selection of T cell receptor beta chains follows, all from one sample in a study of blood T cell repertoires in COVID-19. Method: immunoSEQ multiplex PCR; TCRdb's copy keeps in-frame clones and lacks some. The sample has roughly 160,000 clones; 80% to 90% are singletons. Sequenced sample: peripheral blood. The receptor source for this set is a woman aged 50 to 60 with COVID-19, enrolled during active disease. The CDR3 runs from the conserved cysteine through the conserved F or W. A D gene is named only where the DNA matches it firmly. The listing skips clone size in some rows; elsewhere it reads once, few, many or a size class.

V gene	D gene	J gene	clone size	CDR3 protein	CDR3 DNA
TRBV28	TRBD1	TRBJ1-4	.	CASSWDRSEKLFF	TGTGCCAGCAGTTGGGACAGGAGTGAAAAACTGTTTTTT
TRBV13	TRBD2	TRBJ2-5	.	CASSLLAGVETQYF	TGTGCCAGCAGCTTACTAGCGGGGGTTGAGACCCAGTACTTC
TRBV3-1/TRBV3-2	.	TRBJ2-2	.	CASSQDPLSGAWAGELFF	TGTGCCAGCAGCCAAGATCCACTGAGTGGGGCATGGGCCGGGGAGCTGTTTTTT
TRBV19	TRBD1	TRBJ2-7	.	CASSAGTGTYEQYF	TGTGCCAGTAGTGCCGGGACAGGGACCTACGAGCAGTACTTC
TRBV27	TRBD1	TRBJ1-1	.	CASSFRQGGNTEAFF	TGTGCCAGCAGTTTTCGGCAGGGGGGGAACACTGAAGCTTTCTTT
TRBV2	TRBD2	TRBJ2-3	.	CASSGLTSGRLTDTQYF	TGTGCCAGCAGTGGCCTGACTAGCGGGAGACTCACAGATACGCAGTATTTT
TRBV30	.	TRBJ1-4	.	CAWTKGGEKLFF	TGTGCCTGGACGAAAGGGGGAGAAAAACTGTTTTTT
TRBV19	.	TRBJ1-5	once	CASSWQGNQPQHF	TGTGCCAGTAGTTGGCAGGGAAATCAGCCCCAGCATTTT
TRBV6-5	TRBD1	TRBJ1-1	.	CASSYWIQGETEAFF	TGTGCCAGCAGTTACTGGATTCAGGGGGAGACTGAAGCTTTCTTT
TRBV10-3	.	TRBJ1-1	.	CAISEVREGTEAFF	TGTGCCATCAGTGAGGTAAGGGAGGGGACTGAAGCTTTCTTT
TRBV21-1	.	TRBJ1-3	.	CASSIRTGVGNTIYF	TGTGCCAGCAGCATCAGAACAGGGGTGGGAAACACCATATATTTT
TRBV19	.	TRBJ1-4	.	CASNGWKEGNEKLFF	TGTGCCAGTAACGGCTGGAAAGAGGGAAATGAAAAACTGTTTTTT
TRBV5-6	.	TRBJ1-2	.	CASSSWTVNYGYTF	TGTGCCAGCAGCTCGTGGACAGTTAACTATGGCTACACCTTC
TRBV11-3	TRBD1	TRBJ2-2	.	CASSLTGGGGELFF	TGTGCCAGCAGCTTGACAGGGGGCGGCGGAGAGCTGTTTTTT
TRBV7-6	TRBD2	TRBJ2-1	.	CASSLARLAGINEQFF	TGTGCCAGCAGCCTCGCTAGGCTAGCGGGAATCAATGAGCAGTTCTTC
TRBV19	TRBD1	TRBJ1-2	.	CASRTGGPIDGYTF	TGTGCCAGTAGGACAGGGGGCCCCATTGATGGCTACACCTTC
TRBV4-1	.	TRBJ1-4	.	CASSQVPQGSNEKLFF	TGCGCCAGCAGCCAAGTTCCCCAGGGGAGTAATGAAAAACTGTTTTTT
TRBV4-3	.	TRBJ2-2	.	CASSQDSGLATGELFF	TGCGCCAGCAGCCAAGATTCGGGGTTAGCCACCGGGGAGCTGTTTTTT
TRBV6-2/TRBV6-3	TRBD2	TRBJ2-5	.	CASSNKLAGGIKTQYF	TGTGCCAGCAGTAACAAACTAGCGGGGGGGATAAAGACCCAGTACTTC
TRBV10-3	.	TRBJ2-1	.	CAISEGGNNEQFF	TGTGCCATCAGTGAGGGGGGCAACAATGAGCAGTTCTTC
TRBV5-1	.	TRBJ1-6	.	CASSDGQINSPLHF	TGCGCCAGCAGCGACGGACAGATTAATTCACCCCTCCACTTT
TRBV9	TRBD2	TRBJ2-2	.	CASTRGGLNTGELFF	TGTGCCAGCACCCGCGGGGGGCTGAACACCGGGGAGCTGTTTTTT
TRBV19	TRBD2	TRBJ2-5	few	CASSPRILAGGQETQYF	TGTGCCAGTAGTCCACGAATTCTAGCGGGGGGGCAAGAGACCCAGTACTTC
TRBV7-2	TRBD2	TRBJ2-2	.	CASSLVTSGVGGELFF	TGTGCCAGCAGCTTAGTGACTAGCGGGGTGGGCGGGGAGCTGTTTTTT
TRBV5-1	.	TRBJ2-6	.	CASSSPGAGANVLTF	TGCGCCAGCAGCTCCCCAGGGGCCGGGGCCAACGTCCTGACTTTC
TRBV18	TRBD2	TRBJ2-1	.	CASSPPSGGAHNEQFF	TGTGCCAGCTCACCACCGAGCGGGGGGGCCCACAATGAGCAGTTCTTC
TRBV5-1	.	TRBJ1-2	.	CASSLVGTRNYGYTF	TGCGCCAGCAGCTTGGTAGGGACACGCAACTATGGCTACACCTTC
TRBV27	.	TRBJ1-6	.	CASRLQGNSPLHF	TGTGCCAGCAGACTACAGGGTAATTCACCCCTCCACTTT
TRBV19	TRBD1	TRBJ1-5	.	CASSMGQGNQPQHF	TGTGCCAGTAGTATGGGACAGGGAAATCAGCCCCAGCATTTT
TRBV5-1	.	TRBJ2-7	.	CASSLGRGEGEQYF	TGCGCCAGCAGCTTGGGCAGGGGCGAGGGCGAGCAGTACTTC
TRBV7-2	.	TRBJ2-5	.	CASSLVGPFGETQYF	TGTGCCAGCAGCTTAGTGGGGCCCTTTGGAGAGACCCAGTACTTC
TRBV5-1	TRBD2	TRBJ2-3	.	CASSSLAGGIDTQYF	TGCGCCAGCAGCAGTCTAGCGGGGGGTATAGATACGCAGTATTTT
TRBV11-3	.	TRBJ1-6	few	CASSLGFFTENSPLHF	TGTGCCAGCAGCTTAGGTTTTTTTACAGAAAATTCACCCCTCCACTTT
TRBV18	TRBD1	TRBJ1-4	.	CASSESQGATNEKLFF	TGTGCCAGCTCAGAATCCCAGGGGGCAACTAATGAAAAACTGTTTTTT
TRBV9	TRBD2	TRBJ2-7	.	CASSMGLAGQGYEQYF	TGTGCCAGCAGCATGGGACTAGCGGGGCAGGGGTACGAGCAGTACTTC
TRBV19	TRBD1	TRBJ2-5	.	CASSAQGASQETQYF	TGTGCCAGTAGTGCACAGGGGGCTAGCCAAGAGACCCAGTACTTC
TRBV6-4	.	TRBJ2-3	.	CATGGTQYF	TGTGCCACCGGGGGTACGCAGTATTTT
TRBV6-5	.	TRBJ1-1	.	CASSSRGPTEAFF	TGTGCCAGCAGTTCCAGGGGACCCACTGAAGCTTTCTTT
TRBV9	TRBD2	TRBJ2-5	.	CASSLGGLAGGQETQYF	TGTGCCAGCAGCCTCGGGGGACTAGCGGGGGGCCAAGAGACCCAGTACTTC
TRBV11-2	.	TRBJ1-1	.	CASSLIGQLKAFF	TGTGCCAGCAGCTTAATCGGACAGTTGAAGGCTTTCTTT
TRBV2	.	TRBJ2-3	.	CASRGLYTDTQYF	TGTGCCAGTCGTGGGCTATACACAGATACGCAGTATTTT
TRBV27	.	TRBJ2-1	.	CASRTGTPSNEQFF	TGTGCCAGCAGGACCGGGACACCATCCAATGAGCAGTTCTTC
TRBV5-1	.	TRBJ1-1	.	CASSLGWDMNTEAFF	TGCGCCAGCAGCTTGGGGTGGGACATGAACACTGAAGCTTTCTTT
TRBV12-3/TRBV12-4	.	TRBJ2-7	.	CASSPQSFYEQYF	TGTGCCAGCAGTCCACAGTCCTTCTACGAGCAGTACTTC
TRBV9	.	TRBJ2-3	.	CASSASGTSTDTQYF	TGTGCCAGCAGCGCTTCCGGGACTAGCACAGATACGCAGTATTTT
TRBV29-1	TRBD2	TRBJ2-7	.	CSVGGGNSYEQYF	TGCAGCGTTGGCGGGGGGAACTCCTACGAGCAGTACTTC
TRBV5-1	.	TRBJ2-2	.	CASSLDGGERVGELFF	TGCGCCAGCAGCTTGGACGGCGGGGAGAGGGTCGGGGAGCTGTTTTTT
TRBV7-6	.	TRBJ2-3	.	CASSVQGFSTDTQYF	TGTGCCAGCAGCGTACAGGGATTTAGTACAGATACGCAGTATTTT
TRBV5-5	TRBD1	TRBJ1-4	.	CASSLGGEKLFF	TGTGCCAGCAGCTTAGGGGGCGAAAAACTGTTTTTT
TRBV7-2	TRBD1	TRBJ1-5	.	CASSLRGQAGVSNQPQHF	TGTGCCAGCAGCCTCCGAGGACAGGCGGGTGTGAGCAATCAGCCCCAGCATTTT
TRBV28	TRBD1	TRBJ1-2	.	CASSLRTGGYGYTF	TGTGCCAGCAGCCTCCGGACAGGGGGCTATGGCTACACCTTC
TRBV10-3	TRBD1	TRBJ2-5	.	CAISGRQGQETQYF	TGTGCCATCAGTGGTAGACAGGGCCAAGAGACCCAGTACTTC
TRBV19	.	TRBJ2-2	.	CASSITTGQNTGELFF	TGTGCCAGTAGCATAACGACTGGACAGAACACCGGGGAGCTGTTTTTT
TRBV3-1/TRBV3-2	.	TRBJ1-1	.	CASSQWRGSEAFF	TGTGCCAGCAGCCAATGGCGGGGATCTGAAGCTTTCTTT
TRBV5-8	.	TRBJ1-3	.	CASSWPSGNTIYF	TGTGCCAGCAGCTGGCCCTCTGGAAACACCATATATTTT
TRBV6-5	TRBD1	TRBJ2-2	.	CASNRQGNTGELFF	TGTGCCAGCAATCGACAGGGGAACACCGGGGAGCTGTTTTTT
TRBV5-1	TRBD2	TRBJ2-2	.	CASGLAAGGSTGTGELFF	TGCGCCAGCGGGCTTGCAGCGGGGGGCTCTACGGGCACCGGGGAGCTGTTTTTT
TRBV24-1	TRBD1	TRBJ2-2	once	CATSDSGGTNTGELFF	TGTGCCACCAGTGACTCAGGGGGCACGAACACCGGGGAGCTGTTTTTT
TRBV18	TRBD1	TRBJ2-2	.	CASSPNRGDTGELFF	TGTGCCAGCTCACCAAACAGGGGAGACACCGGGGAGCTGTTTTTT